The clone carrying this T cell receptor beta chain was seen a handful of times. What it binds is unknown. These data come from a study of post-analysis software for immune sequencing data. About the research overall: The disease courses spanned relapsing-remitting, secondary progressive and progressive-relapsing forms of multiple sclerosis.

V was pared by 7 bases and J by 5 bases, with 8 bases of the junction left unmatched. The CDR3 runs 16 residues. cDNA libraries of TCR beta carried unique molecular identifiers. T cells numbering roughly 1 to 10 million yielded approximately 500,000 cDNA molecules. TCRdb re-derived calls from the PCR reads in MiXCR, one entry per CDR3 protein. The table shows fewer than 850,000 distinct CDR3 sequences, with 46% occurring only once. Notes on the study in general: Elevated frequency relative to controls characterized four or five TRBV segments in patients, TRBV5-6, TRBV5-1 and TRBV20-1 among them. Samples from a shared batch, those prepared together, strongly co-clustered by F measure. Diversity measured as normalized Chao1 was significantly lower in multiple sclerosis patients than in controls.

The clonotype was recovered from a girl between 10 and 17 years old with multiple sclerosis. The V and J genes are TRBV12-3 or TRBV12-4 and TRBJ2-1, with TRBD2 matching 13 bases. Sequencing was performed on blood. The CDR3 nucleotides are TGTGCCAGCACCTTGGGGACTAGCGGGACAAACAATGAGCAGTTCTTC. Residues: CASTLGTSGTNNEQFF.